This passage covers 31 T cell receptor beta chains from one sample sequenced in a study of identical twins (dated by TCRdb to between 2015 and 2016). The method behind the library was 5' RACE. TCRdb shows the sequencer as Illumina HiSeq 2000. TCRdb's own reprocessing of the public reads used fastp at Q25 and MiXCR and kept productive beta chains. Entries are consolidated by CDR3 protein sequence, retaining the most common genes and DNA. This sample has some 570,000 distinct CDR3 sequences in its table, and about 20% of those were observed once. Together, the top ten hold around 0.5% of the sample. These data also formed part of another study, on yellow fever vaccine responses in identical twins.

Input material: CD4+ T cells sorted from blood. Receptors were obtained from a woman aged 18-35 years in good health.

The sample holds a few counts of this clonotype. The CDR3 here is CASSGTSGRIANEQFF. CDR3 sequence (DNA): TGTGCCAGCAGTGGGACTAGCGGGAGGATCGCCAATGAGCAGTTCTTC. The chain joins TRBV12-3 or TRBV12-4 to TRBJ2-1; 15 positions agree with TRBD2. Losses at the gene ends were 5 bases for V and 6 bases for J; bases not matched to a gene: 5. The CDR3 length is 16 residues.

The chain recombines TRBV5-6 with TRBJ2-1; perhaps TRBD2 as D (8 bases). The germline V gene has CDR1 SGHDT and CDR2 YYEEEE. The CDR3 is 15 amino acids. V lost 5 bases and J 10 bases, leaving 22 bases between the germline ends. CDR3 sequence: CASRAGTAAGVEQFF. The CDR3 DNA follows: TGTGCCAGCAGAGCCGGGACAGCAGCGGGAGTAGAGCAGTTCTTC.

The J gene is TRBJ2-3, the V gene TRBV6-1; a possible D gene is TRBD1 (5 bases). CDR3 length equals 15 residues. The V gene's germline CDR1 is MNHNS and CDR2 SASEGT. Trimming took 8 bases from V and 8 from J, leaving 23 bases between them. The CDR3 reads CASRIGAPRIGTQYF. The DNA for the CDR3 is TGTGCCAGCCGCATTGGGGCGCCGCGAATCGGTACGCAGTATTTT.

This clonotype was counted between two and nine times. This chain connects TRBV12-3 or TRBV12-4 to TRBJ1-2, with a tentative D call TRBD1 (6 bases). The CDR3 runs 13 residues. Trimming left V 6 bases short and J 5 bases short, with 13 bases between. CDR3 sequence: CASRNRVEYGYTF. CDR3 DNA sequence: TGTGCCAGCAGAAACAGGGTGGAGTATGGCTACACCTTC.

This clonotype has ten or more counts. As DNA, the CDR3 is TGTGCCAGCAGTTCGGGGGTCTATGGCTACACCTTC. It codes for CASSSGVYGYTF. This chain joins TRBV28 and TRBJ1-2, with TRBD1 as a possible D gene (5 bases). V lost 4 bases and J lost 4, with 7 bases in between. The germline V gene encodes CDR1 MDHEN and CDR2 SYDVKM. The CDR3 extends over 12 amino acids.

The chain couples TRBV11-2 to TRBJ1-1; unclear D gene. Germline assignment: CDR1 SGHAT and CDR2 FQNNGV. This CDR3 has 15 amino acids. The V end lost 4 bases, the J end lost 5 bases, and 17 bases lay between the germline ends. DNA of the CDR3: TGTGCCAGCAGCTCGAACTGGGAGCCGATTACTGAAGCTTTCTTT. It specifies CASSSNWEPITEAFF. Supplemented by reference TRBV11-2 and TRBJ1-1, the full variable domain reads EAGVAQSPRYKIIEKRQSVAFWCNPISGHATLYWYQQILGQGPKLLIQFQNNGVVDDSQLPKDRFSAERLKGVDSTLKIQPAKLEDSAVYLCASSSNWEPITEAFFGQGTRLTVV.

This clonotype has more than one count but fewer than ten. V is TRBV6-1 and J is TRBJ2-2; possibly TRBD1 for D (5 bases). The CDR3 sequence is 14 residues long. Germline V gene lookup returns CDR1 MNHNS and CDR2 SASEGT. V was clipped by 7 bases and J by 1 base, with 10 bases between them. This CDR3 reads CASNQGWNTGELFF. In DNA form, the CDR3 reads TGTGCCAGCAATCAGGGTTGGAACACCGGGGAGCTGTTTTTT.

The rearrangement joins TRBV3-1 to TRBJ2-2; TRBD2 aligns across 8 bases. Germline trimming cut 1 base from V and 5 bases from J; bases unmatched to any gene: 6. The CDR3 extends over 16 amino acids. Per germline, CDR1 LGHDT and CDR2 YNNKEL (reference sequence). In DNA, the CDR3 is TGTGCCAGCAGCCAAGTGGTAGCGGGAAGGACCGGGGAGCTGTTTTTT. This codes for CASSQVVAGRTGELFF.

Ten or more counts support this clonotype. A junction boundary mismatches the germline segment, possibly from a read error. V is TRBV3-1 and J is TRBJ2-3; D is uncertain. Looked up from germline, CDR1 is LGHDT and CDR2 is YNNKEL (reference sequence). The CDR3 consists of 12 residues. The CDR3 region is CASSKDTDTQYF. In DNA, the CDR3 is TGTGCCAGCAGCAAAGACACAGATACGCAGTATTTT.

There are a few counts of this clonotype. V gene TRBV5-1 combines with J gene TRBJ2-5, with D possibly matching TRBD1 (5 bases). The CDR3 consists of 15 residues. The germline CDR1 and CDR2 sequences are SGHRS and YFSETQ. The V end was cut by 0 bases, the J end by 4 bases, with 13 bases between. CDR3 in amino acids: CASSLVQGRRETQYF. The CDR3 nucleotides are TGCGCCAGCAGCTTGGTTCAGGGCAGGAGAGAGACCCAGTACTTC.

This clonotype has ten or more counts. The V call is TRBV12-3 or TRBV12-4, the J call TRBJ2-2; no definite D call. The CDR3 is made up of 13 amino acids. Deletions cut 2 bases from V and 0 bases from J, with 1 base between. The CDR3 DNA is TGTGCCAGCAGTTTACCGAACACCGGGGAGCTGTTTTTT. This sequence encodes CASSLPNTGELFF.

The V gene is TRBV6-5, the J gene TRBJ2-5; weak D call: TRBD2 (5 bases). V lost 2 bases, J lost 3 bases, and 7 bases lay in between. The CDR3 extends over 13 amino acids. CDR1 and CDR2 (germline): MNHEY, SVGAGI. CDR3 DNA sequence: TGTGCCAGCAGTTACGTCGGGGAAGAGACCCAGTACTTC. Its translation is CASSYVGEETQYF.

This clonotype was observed a handful of times. The rearrangement joins TRBV10-3 to TRBJ2-1; 15 nucleotides match TRBD2. Per the germline V gene, CDR1 is ENHRY and CDR2 is SYGVKD. V lost 6 bases, J lost 6 bases, and 21 bases stayed unmatched. CDR3 length: 21 amino acids. The CDR3 here is CAISAKGLAGGFGGKFNEQFF. CDR3 coding DNA: TGTGCCATCAGCGCAAAAGGACTAGCGGGAGGGTTTGGTGGTAAATTCAATGAGCAGTTCTTC.

This clonotype occurred a few times. The gene calls are TRBV10-3 and TRBJ1-3; possible D gene TRBD1, 6 bases. CDR3 length: 12 residues. V was shortened by 10 bases and J by 13 bases, with 20 bases between the two germline ends. The germline V gene encodes CDR1 ENHRY and CDR2 SYGVKD. CDR3 in DNA: TGTGCCACCGGGGGCCCAACAGGGATAATATATTTT. Protein: CATGGPTGIIYF.

V usage is TRBV6-4 and J usage is TRBJ1-6; possibly TRBD1 for D (6 bases). Germline V lookup: CDR1 MRHNA, CDR2 SNTAGT. Trimming removed 6 bases at V and 6 bases at J, with 12 bases between. The CDR3 is made up of 14 amino acids. The CDR3 DNA is TGTGCCAGCAGGCAACAGGGAGCTAATTCACCCCTCCACTTT. It yields the protein CASRQQGANSPLHF.

This clonotype showed up just a few times. This sequence joins TRBV5-1 and TRBJ2-1; maybe TRBD2 (5 bases). This CDR3 spans 16 amino acids. Germline V CDR1 and CDR2: SGHRS, YFSETQ. With 4 bases removed from V and 1 base from J, the gap between germline ends came to 15 bases. DNA of the CDR3: TGCGCCAGCAGCCTGGGTAACACGGGATCCTACAATGAGCAGTTCTTC. Its translation: CASSLGNTGSYNEQFF.

V is TRBV6-6 and J is TRBJ2-1; maybe TRBD1 (5 bases). Trimming took off 2 bases at V and 8 bases at J, with 10 bases between the two ends. Germline V CDR1 and CDR2: MNHNY, SVGAGI (reference sequence). CDR3 size: 13 residues. The CDR3 sequence: CASSYGQGYEQFF. The CDR3 bases are TGTGCCAGCAGTTACGGTCAGGGTTATGAGCAGTTCTTC.

With regard to this clonotype: A read error is possible here, since a much larger clone lies one base away. This rearrangement joins TRBV7-2 to TRBJ2-5; D may be TRBD1 or TRBD2 (5 bases each). Trimming took off 8 bases at V and 5 bases at J, with 21 bases between the two ends. Germline values: CDR1 SGHTA, CDR2 FQGNSA. There are 15 residues in the CDR3. CDR3 nucleotide sequence: TGTGCCAGCTCCCGGGGCGCGAGGGCCAGGGAGACCCAGTACTTC. It specifies CASSRGARARETQYF.

The chain couples TRBV29-1 to TRBJ2-7, with a weak D call TRBD2 (5 bases). The CDR3 is 11 residues long. Looked up from germline, CDR1 is SQVTM and CDR2 is ANQGSEA. The ends were cut back, 6 bases at V and 6 bases at J, with 12 bases in the middle. CDR3 sequence: CSVRGAAEQYF. CDR3 coding DNA: TGCAGCGTCCGGGGTGCTGCCGAGCAGTACTTC.

The table lists this clonotype with a few counts. The chain combines TRBV20-1 with TRBJ1-5; D ambiguous. The CDR3 sequence is 13 residues long. Looked up from germline, CDR1 is DFQATT and CDR2 is SNEGSKA (reference sequence). Trimming took off 4 bases at V and 2 bases at J, with 9 bases between the two ends. The CDR3 sequence: CSATNAGNQPQHF. The DNA for the CDR3 is TGCAGTGCTACTAATGCGGGCAATCAGCCCCAGCATTTT.

This clonotype was found a few times. V gene TRBV7-2 combines with J gene TRBJ2-5; 14 nucleotides align to TRBD2. The CDR3 consists of 15 residues. CDR1 is SGHTA, CDR2 FQGNSA, per germline. With V trimmed by 5 bases and J by 5 bases, 4 bases remained unmatched. The CDR3 bases are TGTGCCAGCAGCCAGACTAGCGGGAGGGGGGAGACCCAGTACTTC. Encoded protein: CASSQTSGRGETQYF.

This sequence joins TRBV3-1 and TRBJ2-5; D call uncertain. This CDR3 has 12 residues. Looked up from germline, CDR1 is LGHDT and CDR2 is YNNKEL (reference sequence). Trimming shortened V by 0 bases and J by 5 bases, and 4 bases separated the two germline ends. The CDR3 DNA reads TGTGCCAGCAGCCAAGATTGGGAGACCCAGTACTTC. Protein: CASSQDWETQYF.

This clonotype came up a few times. The genes are TRBV2 and TRBJ2-7, with a possible D match to TRBD1 (6 bases). V lost 2 bases and J 5 bases, leaving 22 bases between the germline ends. Germline V gives CDR1 SNHLY, CDR2 FYNNEI. This CDR3 has 17 residues. The CDR3 bases are TGTGCCAGCAGTGAACTCCGCCTGTCAGGGGCGTTCGACGAGCAGTACTTC. Encoded protein: CASSELRLSGAFDEQYF.

The chain uses TRBV5-1 and TRBJ2-2, with D possibly matching TRBD2 (5 bases). The CDR3 has 14 residues. Deletions cut 6 bases from V and 4 bases from J, with 13 bases between. In germline, CDR1 is SGHRS, CDR2 YFSETQ. The CDR3 loop reads CASKPDYPTGELFF. CDR3 bases: TGCGCCAGCAAACCCGACTACCCCACCGGGGAGCTGTTTTTT.

The V call is TRBV10-3, the J call TRBJ1-2; D might be TRBD1 (5 bases). V was clipped by 4 bases and J by 8 bases, with 14 bases between them. Germline V CDR1 and CDR2: ENHRY, SYGVKD. This CDR3 region has 13 residues. This CDR3 is CAISGPGGYGYTF. CDR3 sequence (DNA): TGTGCCATCAGTGGGCCCGGGGGATACGGCTACACCTTC.

This clonotype has just a few counts. The chain recombines TRBV4-1 with TRBJ2-7; 8 nucleotides line up with TRBD1. CDR1 and CDR2 from the germline V gene are MGHRA and YSYEKL. The V and J ends lost 3 bases and 3 bases, in that order; junction bases with no gene match: 7. This CDR3 spans 15 amino acids. The DNA for the CDR3 is TGCGCCAGCAGCCAGGGGGACAGGCGGGACTACGAGCAGTACTTC. Translation: CASSQGDRRDYEQYF.

The chain couples TRBV7-9 to TRBJ1-4; D is unresolved. The CDR3 runs to 12 residues. Germline values: CDR1 SEHNR, CDR2 FQNEAQ (reference sequence). The V end was cut by 5 bases, the J end by 2 bases, with 3 bases between. The CDR3: CASSRTNEKLFF. The CDR3 DNA sequence: TGTGCCAGCAGCCGGACTAATGAAAAACTGTTTTTT.

The chain links TRBV12-3 or TRBV12-4 to TRBJ1-5, with 12 bases matching TRBD1. The CDR3 contains 16 residues. The ends lost 4 bases at V and 6 bases at J; junction bases unmatched: 7. CDR3 sequence: CASSSAGTGGGQPQHF. The CDR3 DNA reads as TGTGCCAGCAGTTCTGCCGGGACAGGGGGCGGTCAGCCCCAGCATTTT.

Only a few counts were recorded for this clonotype. The rearrangement joins TRBV5-1 to TRBJ2-5; TRBD1 might be the D (6 bases). CDR3 size: 15 residues. The germline V gene has CDR1 SGHRS and CDR2 YFSETQ. The V end lost 5 bases, the J end lost 5 bases, and 19 bases lay between the germline ends. This CDR3 is CASRYTGQLMETQYF. The DNA for the CDR3 is TGCGCCAGCAGATATACCGGACAGCTGATGGAGACCCAGTACTTC.

This clonotype was counted only a few times. The J gene is TRBJ1-4, the V gene TRBV27; TRBD1 agrees at 9 bases. Germline CDR1 is MNHEY and CDR2 is SMNVEV (reference sequence). The CDR3 has 15 residues. V shed 0 bases and J 7 bases; nucleotides not matched to a gene: 3. Written as DNA, the CDR3 is TGTGCCAGCAGTTTATCGAGGGACAGGGTTGAAAAACTGTTTTTT. Protein sequence: CASSLSRDRVEKLFF.

The V and J genes are TRBV3-1 and TRBJ1-5; no definite D call. This CDR3 is 16 amino acids long. Trimming took off 1 base at V and 6 bases at J, with 16 bases between the two ends. Germline V CDR1 and CDR2: LGHDT, YNNKEL (reference sequence). This CDR3 reads CASSQGSQGIVQPQHF. The CDR3 bases are TGTGCCAGCAGCCAAGGTTCGCAAGGGATTGTTCAGCCCCAGCATTTT. The entire variable domain, with the rest obtained from reference TRBV3-1 and TRBJ1-5, is as follows: DTAVSQTPKYLVTQMGNDKSIKCEQNLGHDTMYWYKQDSKKFLKIMFSYNNKELIINETVPNRFSPKSPDKAHLNLHINSLELGDSAVYFCASSQGSQGIVQPQHFGDGTRLSIL.